Below, 30 T cell receptor beta chains from the same sample are listed, as sequenced in a study of T cells after yellow fever vaccination. TCRdb processed the 5' RACE reads anew with MiXCR; each CDR3 protein has one entry. The sample records 200,000 to 250,000 distinct CDR3 sequences, around 3.1% being singletons. Sequenced material: CD4+ T cells sorted from PBMCs, taken 10 days after the yellow fever booster vaccination. The origin of the receptors is a man aged 18-30 years who received the YFV17D yellow fever vaccine.

This clonotype was counted only a few times. V is TRBV4-1 and J is TRBJ2-2; D unclear. CDR3 length: 14 amino acids. Trimming shortened V by 1 base and J by 1 base, and 4 bases separated the two germline ends. Germline CDR1 reads MGHRA; CDR2 reads YSYEKL. The CDR3 nucleotides read TGCGCCAGCAGCCAAGTCGGGAACACCGGGGAGCTGTTTTTT. It yields the protein CASSQVGNTGELFF.

This clonotype came up many times. The chain uses TRBV5-5 and TRBJ1-4; the D is unclear. Germline assignment: CDR1 SGHKS and CDR2 YYEKEE (reference sequence). V lost 5 bases and J lost 7, with 12 bases in between. The CDR3 loop spans 13 amino acids. The CDR3 nucleotides read TGTGCCAGCAGGCTAGCCTTCGGTGAAAAACTGTTTTTT. As protein: CASRLAFGEKLFF.

The rearrangement uses TRBV11-1 and TRBJ2-5, with 7 bases lining up with TRBD1. The CDR3 is 15 residues long. Germline V CDR1 and CDR2: SGHAT, FQDESV (reference sequence). J gave up 6 bases and V 4 bases, and 11 bases lay outside the gene matches. The CDR3 loop reads CASSSPNQGEKTQYF. In nucleotides, the CDR3 is TGTGCCAGCAGCTCCCCAAATCAGGGGGAAAAGACCCAGTACTTC. The full variable domain, in which reference TRBV11-1 and TRBJ2-5 provide the parts outside the CDR3, is EAEVAQSPRYKITEKSQAVAFWCDPISGHATLYWYRQILGQGPELLVQFQDESVVDDSQLPKDRFSAERLKGVDSTLKIQPAELGDSAMYLCASSSPNQGEKTQYFGPGTRLLVL.

This clonotype was observed many times. This chain links TRBV7-6 with TRBJ1-1; D not resolved. Germline V gives CDR1 SGHVS, CDR2 FNYEAQ. Trimming pared 5 bases from V and 0 bases from J, leaving 10 bases between. CDR3 length: 14 residues. The CDR3 bases are TGTGCCAGCAGCAGACAAGCCATGAACACTGAAGCTTTCTTT. It codes for CASSRQAMNTEAFF. Full variable domain (remainder filled in from reference TRBV7-6 and TRBJ1-1): GAGVSQSPRYKVTKRGQDVALRCDPISGHVSLYWYRQALGQGPEFLTYFNYEAQQDKSGLPNDRFSAERPEGSISTLTIQRTEQRDSAMYRCASSRQAMNTEAFFGQGTRLTVV.

This chain joins TRBV12-3 or TRBV12-4 and TRBJ2-1, with 9 bases lining up with TRBD2. V was pared by 7 bases and J by 9 bases, with 7 bases of the junction left unmatched. The CDR3 contains 13 residues. The CDR3 DNA sequence: TGTGCCAGCACTGGCGGGGGGGCTACTGAGCAGTTCTTC. Amino acids: CASTGGGATEQFF.

This clonotype was recorded many times. The CDR3 sequence: CSVAFQRYGYTF. For the CDR3, the DNA is TGCAGCGTCGCATTCCAGCGCTATGGCTACACCTTC. The chain carries TRBV29-1 and TRBJ1-2; D gene ambiguous. V lost 6 bases and J 4 bases, leaving 12 bases between the germline ends. CDR3 length: 12 amino acids. Germline V lookup: CDR1 SQVTM, CDR2 ANQGSEA.

This clonotype appeared many times. The chain has TRBV5-1 and TRBJ2-5; D remains ambiguous. Trimming shortened V by 4 bases and J by 1 base, and 8 bases separated the two germline ends. Germline V gene sequence: CDR1 SGHRS, CDR2 YFSETQ. The CDR3 has 13 amino acids. The CDR3 bases are TGCGCCAGCAGCCCTTACTTCCAAGAGACCCAGTACTTC. The encoded protein is CASSPYFQETQYF.

This clonotype was seen many times. The chain uses TRBV20-1 and TRBJ2-5, with D maybe TRBD2 (5 bases). This CDR3 spans 15 amino acids. Trimming took off 1 base at V and 2 bases at J, with 14 bases between the two ends. CDR1 and CDR2 from the germline V gene are DFQATT and SNEGSKA (reference sequence). The CDR3 coding sequence is TGCAGTGCTAGAGTCTCGGGAACAGCTCAAGAGACCCAGTACTTC. As protein: CSARVSGTAQETQYF.

This rearrangement joins TRBV5-1 to TRBJ2-1, with D possibly matching TRBD2 (5 bases). In germline, CDR1 is SGHRS, CDR2 YFSETQ. Trimming took 1 base from V and 7 from J, leaving 12 bases between them. CDR3 length: 14 residues. DNA of the CDR3: TGCGCCAGCAGCTTGTTCACTAGTGGGAATGAGCAGTTCTTC. It is translated as CASSLFTSGNEQFF. The variable domain in full, completed from reference TRBV5-1 and TRBJ2-1, reads KAGVTQTPRYLIKTRGQQVTLSCSPISGHRSVSWYQQTPGQGLQFLFEYFSETQRNKGNFPGRFSGRQFSNSRSEMNVSTLELGDSALYLCASSLFTSGNEQFFGPGTRLTVL.

This clonotype was observed a few times. The chain is built from TRBV5-4 and TRBJ1-1; tentatively, D is TRBD1 (5 bases). This CDR3 contains 13 residues. V gave up 0 bases and J gave up 3 bases, with 6 bases separating them. CDR1 is SGHNT, CDR2 YYREEE, per germline (reference sequence). CDR3 residues: CASSLDRHTEAFF. CDR3 DNA sequence: TGTGCCAGCAGCTTGGACAGGCACACTGAAGCTTTCTTT.

The chain links TRBV7-8 to TRBJ2-7; TRBD1 might be the D (5 bases). V lost 4 bases and J lost 0, with 7 bases in between. Looked up from germline, CDR1 is SGHVS and CDR2 is FQNEAQ. The CDR3 runs 13 residues. This CDR3 is CASSWTNSYEQYF. In nucleotides, the CDR3 is TGTGCCAGCAGCTGGACAAACTCCTACGAGCAGTACTTC.

This clonotype was counted between two and nine times. The gene calls are TRBV6-5 and TRBJ1-2, with D perhaps TRBD1 (6 bases). Looked up from germline, CDR1 is MNHEY and CDR2 is SVGAGI. Deletions cut 11 bases from V and 5 bases from J, with 12 bases between. CDR3 length: 11 residues. The CDR3 DNA reads TGTGCCGCCACCCAGGGGTATGGCTACACCTTC. It specifies CAATQGYGYTF.

The chain joins TRBV18 to TRBJ2-5; D tentatively reads TRBD1 or TRBD2 (5 bases each). Trimming removed 6 bases at V and 0 bases at J, with 11 bases between. The CDR3 is made up of 14 amino acids. In germline, CDR1 is KGHSH, CDR2 LQKENI. This CDR3 reads CASSPGRDQETQYF. The CDR3 nucleotides are TGTGCCAGCTCCCCAGGGAGAGACCAAGAGACCCAGTACTTC.

The chain joins TRBV4-1 to TRBJ2-2, with unresolved D. V lost 2 bases to trimming and J lost 2 bases, with 12 bases between them. This CDR3 has 16 residues. Looked up from germline, CDR1 is MGHRA and CDR2 is YSYEKL. CDR3 protein: CASSQRIEPNTGELFF. DNA of the CDR3: TGCGCCAGCAGCCAACGGATAGAACCCAACACCGGGGAGCTGTTTTTT.

Only a few counts were recorded for this clonotype. The V gene is TRBV12-3 or TRBV12-4, the J gene TRBJ2-7; 7 bases fit TRBD2. The CDR3 extends over 12 amino acids. V dropped 3 bases and J dropped 6; count of bases not matched to a gene: 2. The CDR3 DNA reads TGTGCCAGCAGTTTGAGGGAGGGCGAGCAGTACTTC. This encodes CASSLREGEQYF.

This clonotype has at least ten counts. The V call is TRBV9, the J call TRBJ2-3, with a possible D match to TRBD1 (6 bases). CDR3 length: 15 residues. From germline, CDR1 is SGDLS and CDR2 YYNGEE. The ends were cut back, 5 bases at V and 0 bases at J, with 13 bases in the middle. CDR3 coding DNA: TGTGCCAGCAGTTATAGAGGGGGTAGCACAGATACGCAGTATTTT. Translated: CASSYRGGSTDTQYF.

The chain carries TRBV5-1 and TRBJ2-3; D possibly corresponds to TRBD1 (6 bases). The CDR3 has 14 amino acids. Germline-derived CDR1 and CDR2 are SGHRS and YFSETQ. V was pared by 1 base and J by 4 bases, with 10 bases between. In DNA form, the CDR3 reads TGCGCCAGCAGCTTGACAGGGTTCGCAGATACGCAGTATTTT. As protein: CASSLTGFADTQYF.

This clonotype came up a few times. This rearrangement joins TRBV27 to TRBJ2-6; D gene ambiguous. This CDR3 is built from 16 residues. Germline assignment: CDR1 MNHEY and CDR2 SMNVEV (reference sequence). Trimming pared 6 bases from V and 2 bases from J, leaving 14 bases between. This CDR3 reads CASSRGGLAGANVLTF. As DNA, the CDR3 is TGTGCCAGCAGCCGAGGCGGTTTAGCTGGGGCCAACGTCCTGACTTTC.

This clonotype was counted at least ten times. The junction departs from germline at one end; a sequencing error may be responsible. This chain connects TRBV7-7 to TRBJ2-1, with TRBD1 matching 12 bases. This CDR3 is built from 17 residues. Germline values: CDR1 SSHAT, CDR2 FNYEAQ (reference sequence). The CDR3: CASSLGGGTGGWNEQFF. The CDR3 nucleotides are TGTGCTAGCAGCTTAGGTGGCGGGACAGGGGGCTGGAATGAGCAGTTCTTC.

The chain links TRBV5-4 to TRBJ1-1; D gene ambiguous. V was pared by 0 bases and J by 3 bases, with 6 bases between. The CDR3 totals 13 residues. The germline V gene has CDR1 SGHNT and CDR2 YYREEE (reference sequence). CDR3 sequence reads: CASSLDSHTEAFF. CDR3 coding DNA: TGTGCCAGCAGCTTGGACAGTCACACTGAAGCTTTCTTT. Combining the CDR3 with reference TRBV5-4 and TRBJ1-1 gives the whole variable domain ETGVTQSPTHLIKTRGQQVTLRCSSQSGHNTVSWYQQALGQGPQFIFQYYREEENGRGNFPPRFSGLQFPNYSSELNVNALELDDSALYLCASSLDSHTEAFFGQGTRLTVV.

This clonotype was seen a few times. The chain links TRBV5-6 to TRBJ2-3, with 9 bases aligning to TRBD1. In germline, CDR1 is SGHDT, CDR2 YYEEEE. This CDR3 comprises 15 residues. With 4 bases clipped from V and 3 bases from J, the junction kept 6 bases outside the gene matches. The CDR3 DNA reads TGTGCCAGCAGCACGACAGGGGGTGGGACAGATACGCAGTATTTT. Translation: CASSTTGGGTDTQYF.

The sample holds a few counts of this clonotype. The chain is built from TRBV29-1 and TRBJ1-1; tentative D call: TRBD1 (5 bases). V was pared by 8 bases and J by 0 bases, with 13 bases between. The germline CDR1 and CDR2 sequences are SQVTM and ANQGSEA. The CDR3 spans 13 residues. The CDR3 region is CSPTRGMNTEAFF. In DNA, the CDR3 is TGCAGCCCCACTCGGGGGATGAACACTGAAGCTTTCTTT.

This clonotype appeared a few times. The CDR3 region is CASSPPLRRSYGYTF. The CDR3 region has the DNA TGTGCCAGTAGTCCCCCCTTGAGACGGTCCTATGGCTACACCTTC. The chain combines TRBV19 with TRBJ1-2; D remains unclear. Trimming took off 5 bases at V and 4 bases at J, with 17 bases between the two ends. The CDR3 consists of 15 residues. CDR1 LNHDA and CDR2 SQIVND come from the germline V gene (reference sequence).

This clonotype appeared a few times. This chain links TRBV3-1 with TRBJ1-2; TRBD1 aligns across 8 bases. The CDR3 has 15 residues. The V and J ends lost 0 bases and 3 bases, in that order; junction bases with no gene match: 3. Germline V gene data show CDR1 as LGHDT and CDR2 as YNNKEL (reference sequence). CDR3: CASSQDQGAYYGYTF. In DNA, the CDR3 is TGTGCCAGCAGCCAAGACCAGGGGGCCTACTATGGCTACACCTTC.

This clonotype was observed at least ten times. This sequence joins TRBV10-2 and TRBJ2-7; D uncertain. Trimming pared 7 bases from V and 0 bases from J, leaving 7 bases between. CDR3 size: 12 residues. Germline assignment: CDR1 WSHSY and CDR2 SAAADI. The CDR3 DNA follows: TGCGCCAGCACGCACAACTCCTACGAGCAGTACTTC. This gives the protein CASTHNSYEQYF.

The sample holds many counts of this clonotype. The chain recombines TRBV20-1 with TRBJ2-5; 11 bases align to TRBD2. CDR3 size: 15 residues. In germline, CDR1 is DFQATT, CDR2 SNEGSKA (reference sequence). The V segment lost 3 bases and the J segment 2 bases; nucleotides outside the gene matches: 5. CDR3 DNA sequence: TGCAGTGCTAGTCTAGCGGGAGGCCGACAAGAGACCCAGTACTTC. Translation gives CSASLAGGRQETQYF.

The rearrangement links TRBV6-2 or TRBV6-3 to TRBJ1-5; D is unresolved. CDR3 length: 13 residues. Trimming stripped 6 bases from V and 1 base from J, with 7 bases between. The V gene's germline CDR1 is MNHEY and CDR2 SVGEGT. The CDR3 DNA reads TGTGCCAGCAGGCAGGACAGCAATCAGCCCCAGCATTTT. Translated, it gives CASRQDSNQPQHF.

This clonotype was counted at least ten times. The chain joins TRBV20-1 to TRBJ2-5; 9 bases agree with TRBD2. Germline-derived CDR1 and CDR2 are DFQATT and SNEGSKA (reference sequence). V gave up 6 bases and J gave up 4 bases; unmatched junction bases: 12. CDR3 length: 15 amino acids. Here the CDR3 DNA reads TGCAGTGCCTTATCCGGCGGGGGGGTTGGAGAGACCCAGTACTTC. This gives the protein CSALSGGGVGETQYF.

The sample holds a few counts of this clonotype. The V call is TRBV11-2, the J call TRBJ2-3, with 8 bases identical to TRBD2. Trimming removed 6 bases from V and 1 base from J; junction bases left unmatched: 6. CDR3 size: 15 residues. Per the germline V gene, CDR1 is SGHAT and CDR2 is FQNNGV. CDR3 amino acids: CASRNSGVRTDTQYF. Here the CDR3 DNA reads TGTGCCAGCAGAAATAGCGGGGTACGCACAGATACGCAGTATTTT.

This clonotype was observed a handful of times. The chain carries TRBV29-1 and TRBJ2-1; TRBD1 matches 7 bases. CDR3 size: 15 residues. Germline assignment: CDR1 SQVTM and CDR2 ANQGSEA. With 1 base clipped from V and 3 bases from J, the junction kept 6 bases outside the gene matches. The CDR3 loop is CSVEGRDSLYNEQFF. CDR3 nucleotides: TGCAGCGTTGAAGGCCGGGACAGCCTCTACAATGAGCAGTTCTTC.